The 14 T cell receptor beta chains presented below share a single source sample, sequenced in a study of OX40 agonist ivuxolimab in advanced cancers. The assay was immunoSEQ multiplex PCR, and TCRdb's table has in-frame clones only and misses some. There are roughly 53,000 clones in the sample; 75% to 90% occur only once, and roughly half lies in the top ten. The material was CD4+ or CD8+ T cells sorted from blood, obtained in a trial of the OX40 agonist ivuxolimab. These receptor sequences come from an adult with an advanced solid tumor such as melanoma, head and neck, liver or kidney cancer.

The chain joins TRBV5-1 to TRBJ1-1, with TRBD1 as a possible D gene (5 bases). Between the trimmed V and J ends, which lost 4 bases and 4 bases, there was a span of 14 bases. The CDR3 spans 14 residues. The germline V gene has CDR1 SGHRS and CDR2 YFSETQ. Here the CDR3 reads CASSGPGGGTEAFF. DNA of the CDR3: TGCGCCAGCAGCGGCCCTGGGGGGGGCACTGAAGCTTTCTTT.

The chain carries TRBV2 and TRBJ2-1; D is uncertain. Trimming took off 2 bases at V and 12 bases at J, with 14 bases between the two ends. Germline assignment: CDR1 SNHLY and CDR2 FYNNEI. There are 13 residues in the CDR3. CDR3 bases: TGTGCCAGCAGTGAATCGAACCCTGCAGGGCAGTTCTTC. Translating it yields CASSESNPAGQFF.

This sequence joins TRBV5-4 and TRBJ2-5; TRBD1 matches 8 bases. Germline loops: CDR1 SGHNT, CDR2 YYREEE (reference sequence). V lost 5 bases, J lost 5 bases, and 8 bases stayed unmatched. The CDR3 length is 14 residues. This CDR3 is CASRRGQGYETQYF. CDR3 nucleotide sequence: TGTGCCAGCAGACGCGGACAGGGTTACGAGACCCAGTACTTC.

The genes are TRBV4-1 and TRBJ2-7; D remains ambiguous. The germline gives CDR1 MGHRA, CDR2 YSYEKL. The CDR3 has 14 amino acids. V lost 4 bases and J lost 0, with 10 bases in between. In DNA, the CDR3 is TGCGCCAGCAGCCCCGAAAAGAGCTCCTACGAGCAGTACTTC. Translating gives CASSPEKSSYEQYF.

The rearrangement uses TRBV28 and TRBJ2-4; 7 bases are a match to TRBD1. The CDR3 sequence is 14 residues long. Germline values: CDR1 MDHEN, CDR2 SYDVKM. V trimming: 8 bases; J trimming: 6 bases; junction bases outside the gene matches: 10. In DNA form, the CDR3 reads TGTGCCAGCTCCGGTAGGGGGCAGTTAAACATTCAGTACTTC. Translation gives CASSGRGQLNIQYF. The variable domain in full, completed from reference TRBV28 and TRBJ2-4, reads DVKVTQSSRYLVKRTGEKVFLECVQDMDHENMFWYRQDPGLGLRLIYFSYDVKMKEKGDIPEGYSVSREKKERFSLILESASTNQTSMYLCASSGRGQLNIQYFGAGTRLSVL.

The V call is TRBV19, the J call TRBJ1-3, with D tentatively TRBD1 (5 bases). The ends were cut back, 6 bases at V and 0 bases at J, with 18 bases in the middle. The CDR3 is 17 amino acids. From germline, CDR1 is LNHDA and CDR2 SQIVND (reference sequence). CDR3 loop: CASSQDSSLYSGNTIYF. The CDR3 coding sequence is TGTGCCAGTAGCCAAGACAGTTCTCTTTACTCTGGAAACACCATATATTTT. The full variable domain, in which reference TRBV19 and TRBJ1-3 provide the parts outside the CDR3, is DGGITQSPKYLFRKEGQNVTLSCEQNLNHDAMYWYRQDPGQGLRLIYYSQIVNDFQKGDIAEGYSVSREKKESFPLTVTSAQKNPTAFYLCASSQDSSLYSGNTIYFGEGSWLTVV.

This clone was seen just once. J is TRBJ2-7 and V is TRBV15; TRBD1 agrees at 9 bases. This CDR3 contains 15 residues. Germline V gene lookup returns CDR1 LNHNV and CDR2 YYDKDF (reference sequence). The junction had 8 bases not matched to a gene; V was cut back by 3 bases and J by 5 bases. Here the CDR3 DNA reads TGTGCCACCAGCAGGGGACGGACAGGGGTTAACGAGCAGTACTTC. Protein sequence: CATSRGRTGVNEQYF. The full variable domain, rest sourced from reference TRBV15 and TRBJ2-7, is DAMVIQNPRYQVTQFGKPVTLSCSQTLNHNVMYWYQQKSSQAPKLLFHYYDKDFNNEADTPDNFQSRRPNTSFCFLDIRSPGLGDTAMYLCATSRGRTGVNEQYFGPGTRLTVT.

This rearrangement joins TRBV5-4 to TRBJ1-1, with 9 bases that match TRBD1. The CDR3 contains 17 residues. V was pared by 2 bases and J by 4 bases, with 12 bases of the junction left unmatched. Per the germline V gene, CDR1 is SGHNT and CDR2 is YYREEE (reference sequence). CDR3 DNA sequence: TGTGCCAGCAGCTTCGGGGACAGGGTAGAACTGGCCACTGAAGCTTTCTTT. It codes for CASSFGDRVELATEAFF.

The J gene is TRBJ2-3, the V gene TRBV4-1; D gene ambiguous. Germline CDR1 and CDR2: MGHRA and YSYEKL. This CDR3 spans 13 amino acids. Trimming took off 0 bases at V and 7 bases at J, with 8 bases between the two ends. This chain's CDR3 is CASSQDIGHTQYF. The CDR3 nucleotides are TGCGCCAGCAGCCAAGATATAGGCCATACGCAGTATTTT.

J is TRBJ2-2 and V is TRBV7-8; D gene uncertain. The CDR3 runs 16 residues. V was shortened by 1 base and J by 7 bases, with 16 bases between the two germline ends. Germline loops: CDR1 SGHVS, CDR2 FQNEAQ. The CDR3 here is CASSLGPPPVIGELFF. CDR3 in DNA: TGTGCCAGCAGCTTAGGTCCCCCTCCGGTGATCGGGGAGCTGTTTTTT.

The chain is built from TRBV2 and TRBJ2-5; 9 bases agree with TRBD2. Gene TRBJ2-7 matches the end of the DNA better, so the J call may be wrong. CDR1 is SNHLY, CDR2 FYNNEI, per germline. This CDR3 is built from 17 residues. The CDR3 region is CASPEAREGHWVNEQYF. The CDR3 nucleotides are TGTGCCAGCCCCGAAGCGCGGGAGGGCCATTGGGTCAACGAGCAGTACTTC.

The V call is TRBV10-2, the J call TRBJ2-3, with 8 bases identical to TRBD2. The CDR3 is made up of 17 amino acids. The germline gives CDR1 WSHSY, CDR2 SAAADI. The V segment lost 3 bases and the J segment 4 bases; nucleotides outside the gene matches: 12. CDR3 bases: TGCGCCAGCAGTGATTATCTCAGCGGGAGTAGCCCAGATACGCAGTATTTT. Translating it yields CASSDYLSGSSPDTQYF.

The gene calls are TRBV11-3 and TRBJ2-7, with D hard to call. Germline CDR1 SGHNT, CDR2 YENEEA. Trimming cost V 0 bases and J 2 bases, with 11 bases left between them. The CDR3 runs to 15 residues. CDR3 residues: CASSLESSFAYEQYF. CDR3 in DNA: TGTGCCAGCAGCTTAGAATCATCGTTTGCCTACGAGCAGTACTTC.

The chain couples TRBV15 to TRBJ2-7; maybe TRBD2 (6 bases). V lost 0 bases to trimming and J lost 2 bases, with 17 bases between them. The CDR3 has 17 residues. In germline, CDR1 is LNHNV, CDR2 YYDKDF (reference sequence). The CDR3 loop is CATSREEGMGSPYEQYF. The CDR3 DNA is TGTGCCACCAGCAGAGAGGAGGGTATGGGGTCTCCCTACGAGCAGTACTTC.